One and the same sample provided the 29 T cell receptor beta chains below, sequenced in a study of cytomegalovirus exposure and HLA in healthy donors. Vbeta (60) and Jbeta (13) primers were used in the PCR. Assay used: immunoSEQ multiplex PCR; TCRdb lists only in-frame clones, some missing. The data show under 200,000 clones, about four fifths seen once. Sequenced material: PBMCs. These receptor sequences come from a woman aged 25 to 39 in good health and CMV-seropositive.

The chain is built from TRBV9 and TRBJ1-1, with D unresolved. V was shortened by 5 bases and J by 0 bases, with 11 bases between the two germline ends. Looked up from germline, CDR1 is SGDLS and CDR2 is YYNGEE. The length of the CDR3 is 14 residues. DNA of the CDR3: TGTGCCAGCAGGTTAGATGCGGTGAACACTGAAGCTTTCTTT. Translated, it gives CASRLDAVNTEAFF.

The J gene is TRBJ2-7, the V gene TRBV2; 9 bases are shared with TRBD1. The CDR3 contains 15 residues. CDR1 SNHLY and CDR2 FYNNEI come from the germline V gene. V was clipped by 10 bases and J by 4 bases; unmatched bases: 14. The CDR3 region is CANLQPGQGTYEQYF. As DNA, the CDR3 is TGTGCCAACTTACAACCGGGACAGGGTACATACGAGCAGTACTTC.

The V and J genes are TRBV5-1 and TRBJ1-5; D is possibly TRBD1 (5 bases). Germline V CDR1 and CDR2: SGHRS, YFSETQ. The V end was cut by 1 base, the J end by 2 bases, with 10 bases between. The CDR3 runs to 15 residues. The CDR3 here is CASSLRGDGNQPQHF. The CDR3, as DNA: TGCGCCAGCAGCTTGAGGGGTGACGGCAATCAGCCCCAGCATTTT.

The CDR3 DNA reads as TGTGCCAGCGAAGGACAGGGAAGAGAGCAGTACTTC. It translates to CASEGQGREQYF. The rearrangement links TRBV2 to TRBJ2-7; 8 bases line up with TRBD1. The CDR3 runs 12 residues. Germline V gene lookup returns CDR1 SNHLY and CDR2 FYNNEI. With 8 bases clipped from V and 7 bases from J, the junction kept 7 bases outside the gene matches.

Turning to this clone: This sample also contains other DNA sequences that code for the same CDR3. The chain has TRBV5-1 and TRBJ2-2; TRBD2 aligns across 7 bases. Germline V gives CDR1 SGHRS, CDR2 YFSETQ. The CDR3 runs to 18 residues. The ends lost 0 bases at V and 8 bases at J; junction bases unmatched: 16. CDR3 loop: CASSLEPGLPTPTGELFF. For the CDR3, the DNA is TGCGCCAGCAGCTTGGAACCGGGACTACCTACCCCTACTGGGGAGCTGTTTTTT.

The chain combines TRBV18 with TRBJ1-1; D remains unclear. In germline, CDR1 is KGHSH, CDR2 LQKENI. V lost 6 bases to trimming and J lost 3 bases, with 5 bases between them. The CDR3 sequence is 11 residues long. The CDR3 DNA sequence: TGTGCCAGCTCCGGGGACACTGAAGCTTTCTTT. This encodes CASSGDTEAFF.

This chain uses TRBV14 with TRBJ1-1, with 7 bases that match TRBD1. V lost 3 bases, J lost 4 bases, and 17 bases stayed unmatched. Looked up from germline, CDR1 is SGHDN and CDR2 is FVKESK. This CDR3 spans 18 amino acids. CDR3 protein: CASSHQNPAWDSSTEAFF. Written as DNA, the CDR3 is TGTGCCAGCAGCCACCAGAACCCCGCCTGGGACAGTAGCACTGAAGCTTTCTTT.

The chain joins TRBV5-6 to TRBJ1-6; perhaps TRBD1 as D (6 bases). The CDR3 runs 16 residues. Trimming left V 0 bases short and J 9 bases short, with 16 bases between. Germline values: CDR1 SGHDT, CDR2 YYEEEE. This CDR3 is CASSLAGGRGLSPLHF. CDR3 nucleotides: TGTGCCAGCAGCTTGGCCGGCGGCAGGGGCCTTTCACCCCTCCACTTT.

The chain links TRBV7-2 to TRBJ2-5; 11 nucleotides match TRBD2. The CDR3 consists of 17 residues. Germline CDR1 SGHTA, CDR2 FQGNSA. Losses at the gene ends were 2 bases for V and 9 bases for J; bases not matched to a gene: 14. The CDR3 DNA reads TGTGCCAGCAGCTTACGCCTAGCGGGGGGTTCACGTGGGTCCCAGTACTTC. Translation: CASSLRLAGGSRGSQYF.

CDR3 sequence (DNA): TGTGCCAGCGGGACAGGCGGGGAAAAACTGTTTTTT. Its protein product is CASGTGGEKLFF. The rearrangement joins TRBV6-5 to TRBJ1-4; 8 bases are shared with TRBD1. CDR1 is MNHEY and CDR2 is SVGAGI in the germline V gene. The V segment lost 8 bases and the J segment 8 bases; nucleotides outside the gene matches: 4. This CDR3 comprises 12 residues.

This clone was recorded only once. This chain joins TRBV27 and TRBJ2-7; no clear D gene. V lost 5 bases to trimming and J lost 4 bases, with 15 bases between them. The CDR3 is 14 amino acids. Germline V gene lookup returns CDR1 MNHEY and CDR2 SMNVEV (reference sequence). The CDR3 bases are TGTGCCAGCAGTCGACTCCCAAGCTATTACGAGCAGTACTTC. This encodes CASSRLPSYYEQYF.

The J gene is TRBJ1-5, the V gene TRBV6-5, with no clear D. Trimming left V 2 bases short and J 3 bases short, with 8 bases between. CDR3 length: 14 amino acids. The V gene's germline CDR1 is MNHEY and CDR2 SVGAGI. The CDR3 is CASSYGSSNQPQHF. CDR3 in DNA: TGTGCCAGCAGTTACGGGAGTTCCAATCAGCCCCAGCATTTT.

CDR3 sequence: CATSRDQGTLPHTEAFF. CDR3 DNA: TGTGCCACCAGCAGAGATCAGGGGACACTGCCGCACACTGAAGCTTTCTTT. The chain employs TRBV15 and TRBJ1-1, with D possibly being TRBD1 (6 bases). Deletions cut 0 bases from V and 3 bases from J, with 17 bases between. CDR1 and CDR2 (germline): LNHNV, YYDKDF (reference sequence). The CDR3 is 17 amino acids.

The chain joins TRBV7-8 to TRBJ2-1; 7 nucleotides line up with TRBD1. This CDR3 contains 15 residues. J lost 0 bases, V lost 3 bases, and 2 bases had no gene match. Looked up from germline, CDR1 is SGHVS and CDR2 is FQNEAQ. The CDR3 region is CASSLTGNSYNEQFF. CDR3 in DNA: TGTGCCAGCAGCTTGACAGGGAACTCCTACAATGAGCAGTTCTTC.

The chain recombines TRBV9 with TRBJ1-1; D gene ambiguous. This CDR3 region has 13 residues. V lost 6 bases, J lost 5 bases, and 14 bases lay in between. The V gene's germline CDR1 is SGDLS and CDR2 YYNGEE. CDR3 nucleotides: TGTGCCAGCAACCGGAGGTTACGGACTGAAGCTTTCTTT. Its translation: CASNRRLRTEAFF.

A few counts support this clone. The chain has TRBV5-5 and TRBJ1-3, with 7 bases fitting TRBD1. This CDR3 spans 17 amino acids. Germline assignment: CDR1 SGHKS and CDR2 YYEKEE (reference sequence). Germline trimming cut 3 bases from V and 0 bases from J; bases unmatched to any gene: 9. CDR3 region: CASSSRGTVSSGNTIYF. The CDR3 nucleotides read TGTGCCAGCAGCTCCCGAGGGACAGTAAGCTCTGGAAACACCATATATTTT.

This sequence joins TRBV29-1 and TRBJ1-2; a weak D match, TRBD1 (6 bases). Between the trimmed V and J ends, which lost 6 bases and 5 bases, there was a span of 25 bases. This CDR3 has 16 residues. CDR1 is SQVTM and CDR2 is ANQGSEA in the germline V gene. The CDR3 DNA reads TGCAGCGTCCCAATACGGGACACCTCCTGGGCATATGGCTACACCTTC. It encodes CSVPIRDTSWAYGYTF. Full variable domain (outside the CDR3, taken from reference TRBV29-1 and TRBJ1-2): SAVISQKPSRDICQRGTSLTIQCQVDSQVTMMFWYRQQPGQSLTLIATANQGSEATYESGFVIDKFPISRPNLTFSTLTVSNMSPEDSSIYLCSVPIRDTSWAYGYTFGSGTRLTVV.

The chain recombines TRBV6-1 with TRBJ2-2, with TRBD1 as a possible D gene (6 bases). Trimming cost V 6 bases and J 6 bases, with 11 bases left between them. The CDR3 covers 13 residues. Looked up from germline, CDR1 is MNHNS and CDR2 is SASEGT. CDR3 nucleotides: TGTGCCAGCAGCCGAACAGGGTCCGGGGAGCTGTTTTTT. Protein sequence: CASSRTGSGELFF.

This clone was recorded a few times. The chain recombines TRBV10-2 with TRBJ1-4, with D hard to call. The CDR3 spans 14 residues. Trimming removed 6 bases at V and 5 bases at J, with 13 bases between. CDR1 is WSHSY, CDR2 SAAADI, per germline. The CDR3 here is CASRLGEQNEKLFF. CDR3 DNA: TGCGCCAGCAGGTTGGGAGAGCAAAATGAAAAACTGTTTTTT.

This rearrangement joins TRBV12-2 to TRBJ1-5. TRBV12-2 is deemed a pseudogene. CDR3 length: 13 residues. The CDR3 region has the DNA TGTGCAAGTATACGGGTTCATTTTCAGCCCCAGCATTTT. It translates to CASIRVHFQPQHF.

The chain recombines TRBV27 with TRBJ2-7; D perhaps matches TRBD2 (7 bases). V was cut by 5 bases and J by 3 bases, with 17 bases left in between. The CDR3 is 15 amino acids. Germline V gene lookup returns CDR1 MNHEY and CDR2 SMNVEV (reference sequence). CDR3 nucleotide sequence: TGTGCCAGCAGTCGGGAGGACAGAATTCACTACGAGCAGTACTTC. Translation: CASSREDRIHYEQYF.

The J gene is TRBJ2-7, the V gene TRBV9, with TRBD1 matching 7 bases. The V gene end was trimmed by 3 bases and the J gene end by 3 bases; junction bases not matched to a gene: 12. There are 16 residues in the CDR3. Looked up from germline, CDR1 is SGDLS and CDR2 is YYNGEE. The CDR3 coding sequence is TGTGCCAGCAGCGAGGGCCTCAAGACAGGGCTCTACGAGCAGTACTTC. Protein product: CASSEGLKTGLYEQYF.

This clone was seen just once. The chain has TRBV6-5 and TRBJ2-7; 9 positions match TRBD1. With 6 bases clipped from V and 2 bases from J, the junction kept 5 bases outside the gene matches. Germline V gene lookup returns CDR1 MNHEY and CDR2 SVGAGI. The CDR3 is 14 amino acids. The chain's CDR3 is CASRPDRGAYEQYF. The CDR3 nucleotides read TGTGCCAGCAGACCAGACAGGGGGGCCTACGAGCAGTACTTC.

The gene calls are TRBV4-3 and TRBJ2-3; 9 bases fit TRBD1. Losses at the gene ends were 5 bases for V and 2 bases for J; bases not matched to a gene: 5. Germline V gene sequence: CDR1 LGHNA, CDR2 YSLEER. The length of the CDR3 is 15 residues. The DNA for the CDR3 is TGCGCCAGCAGCGGAGGGACAGGGCTCACAGATACGCAGTATTTT. Protein: CASSGGTGLTDTQYF.

The chain uses TRBV14 and TRBJ2-1; 8 bases match TRBD2. Germline CDR1 SGHDN, CDR2 FVKESK. Trimming took 0 bases from V and 4 from J; bases not matched to a gene: 8. CDR3 length: 17 residues. The CDR3 region is CASSQDIGSGAYNEQFF. CDR3 in DNA: TGTGCCAGCAGCCAAGATATCGGTAGCGGGGCTTACAATGAGCAGTTCTTC.

V and J are TRBV2 and TRBJ2-3, with D possibly TRBD1 on 5 matching bases. Between the trimmed V and J ends, which lost 6 bases and 2 bases, there was a span of 15 bases. CDR1 is SNHLY and CDR2 is FYNNEI in the germline V gene. The CDR3 runs 15 residues. Here the CDR3 DNA reads TGTGCCAGCAGGAGTATGGACACTTACACAGATACGCAGTATTTT. Residues: CASRSMDTYTDTQYF.

The V gene is TRBV28, the J gene TRBJ2-3, with 9 nucleotides matching TRBD1. This CDR3 is built from 22 residues. After removal of 4 bases from V and 2 bases from J, the junction contained 25 bases not matched to a gene. The germline V gene has CDR1 MDHEN and CDR2 SYDVKM. CDR3 loop: CASSSGHTGTGTFPSVTDTQYF. CDR3 nucleotides: TGTGCCAGCAGTTCCGGGCATACCGGGACAGGGACATTTCCTTCTGTCACAGATACGCAGTATTTT.

V and J are TRBV28 and TRBJ2-7, with TRBD1 matching 7 bases. J lost 5 bases, V lost 7 bases, and 11 bases had no gene match. This CDR3 has 14 amino acids. Germline V lookup: CDR1 MDHEN, CDR2 SYDVKM. The CDR3 reads CASTPRGGLHEQYF. Here the CDR3 DNA reads TGTGCCAGCACCCCGAGAGGGGGCCTCCACGAGCAGTACTTC.

The rearrangement uses TRBV5-1 and TRBJ2-7, with D unresolved. V lost 2 bases to trimming and J lost 2 bases, with 14 bases between them. Germline V gene sequence: CDR1 SGHRS, CDR2 YFSETQ. This CDR3 contains 15 residues. The CDR3 region is CASSFSLVYPYEQYF. The CDR3 DNA is TGCGCCAGCAGCTTCTCACTTGTGTACCCCTACGAGCAGTACTTC.